One TCR beta chain is described in this entry. V dropped 2 bases and J dropped 7; count of bases not matched to a gene: 5. Germline values: CDR1 KGHSH, CDR2 LQKENI. The CDR3 consists of 16 residues. This sample is part of a study of blood T cell repertoires in COVID-19. Libraries were prepared by immunoSEQ multiplex PCR; TCRdb keeps only in-frame clonotypes and omits some of them. The table has more than 80,000 clones, about 80% seen once. The TCR originated in a human donor in a cohort sampled during active COVID-19. What was sequenced was peripheral blood. This sequence joins TRBV18 and TRBJ1-6, with 10 positions matching TRBD1. CDR3 residues: CASSPGTGASNSPLHF. CDR3 in DNA: TGTGCCAGCTCACCAGGGACAGGGGCATCCAATTCACCCCTCCACTTT.